The 30 T cell receptor beta chains in this list originate from one sample, sequenced in a study of early T cells in non-severe SARS-CoV-2 infection. TCRdb re-called the 5' RACE reads with MiXCR, one entry per CDR3 protein. The sample carries over 20,000 distinct CDR3 sequences, 5% recorded once. The sequenced sample consisted of whole blood. The source of these receptors is an adult who was a healthcare worker with PCR-confirmed SARS-CoV-2 infection or an uninfected control (not recorded which).

Many counts were recorded for this clonotype. The rearrangement links TRBV7-9 to TRBJ1-1, with a tentative D call TRBD1 (5 bases). The V end lost 4 bases, the J end lost 10 bases, and 13 bases lay between the germline ends. The CDR3 contains 12 residues. Germline assignment: CDR1 SEHNR and CDR2 FQNEAQ (reference sequence). CDR3 protein: CASSSDRGVAFF. The CDR3 DNA sequence: TGTGCCAGCAGCTCGGATAGAGGGGTAGCTTTCTTT.

This clonotype was found many times. The chain is built from TRBV15 and TRBJ2-3; TRBD2 is a possible D gene (5 bases). The CDR3 is 15 amino acids. The V and J ends lost 0 bases and 4 bases respectively, with 11 bases between them. CDR1 and CDR2 (germline): LNHNV, YYDKDF (reference sequence). The CDR3 DNA follows: TGTGCCACCAGCAGAGATCGGAGGATATCAGATACGCAGTATTTT. This gives the protein CATSRDRRISDTQYF.

In its sample, this clonotype was seen many times. The gene calls are TRBV2 and TRBJ2-5; D gene ambiguous. The V and J ends lost 3 bases and 5 bases respectively, with 4 bases between them. Germline V gene lookup returns CDR1 SNHLY and CDR2 FYNNEI. The length of the CDR3 is 11 residues. CDR3 sequence: CASSEEETQYF. CDR3 DNA sequence: TGTGCCAGCAGTGAGGAGGAGACCCAGTACTTC.

The chain joins TRBV12-3 or TRBV12-4 to TRBJ1-2; 7 positions match TRBD1. This CDR3 region has 12 residues. V gave up 2 bases and J gave up 7 bases; unmatched junction bases: 1. The CDR3 protein is CASSLSGGGYTF. The CDR3 DNA sequence: TGTGCCAGCAGTTTATCAGGGGGTGGCTACACCTTC.

This clonotype was recorded many times. This chain links TRBV20-1 with TRBJ1-2, with D possibly matching TRBD1 (5 bases). The V and J ends lost 1 base and 4 bases respectively, with 10 bases between them. CDR3 size: 13 residues. Looked up from germline, CDR1 is DFQATT and CDR2 is SNEGSKA (reference sequence). The DNA for the CDR3 is TGCAGTGCTAGAGCGGCCAGGGCCTATGGCTACACCTTC. It is translated as CSARAARAYGYTF.

There are many counts of this clonotype. The genes are TRBV7-2 and TRBJ2-1; 8 bases align to TRBD2. Germline trimming cut 2 bases from V and 6 bases from J; bases unmatched to any gene: 15. The CDR3 runs to 18 residues. Germline V gene sequence: CDR1 SGHTA, CDR2 FQGNSA. This CDR3 reads CASSLPVRGTSNLNEQFF. CDR3 DNA: TGTGCCAGCAGCTTACCGGTGCGGGGGACTAGTAATCTCAATGAGCAGTTCTTC.

This rearrangement joins TRBV2 to TRBJ1-2; no clear D. The CDR3 totals 16 residues. Germline V gives CDR1 SNHLY, CDR2 FYNNEI. The V end lost 2 bases, the J end lost 4 bases, and 17 bases lay between the germline ends. Here the CDR3 reads CASSETSRYLRYGYTF. CDR3 bases: TGTGCCAGCAGTGAAACATCGCGATATCTTCGCTATGGCTACACCTTC.

This clonotype is categorized as medium-sized (0.01 to 0.1%). This chain connects TRBV19 to TRBJ1-1; D uncertain. Germline loops: CDR1 LNHDA, CDR2 SQIVND (reference sequence). Deletions cut 0 bases from V and 5 bases from J, with 13 bases between. The CDR3 is 15 residues long. The CDR3 sequence is CASSIEGSEWTEAFF. The CDR3 bases are TGTGCCAGTAGTATAGAAGGGAGTGAGTGGACTGAAGCTTTCTTT. Supplemented by reference TRBV19 and TRBJ1-1, the full variable domain reads DGGITQSPKYLFRKEGQNVTLSCEQNLNHDAMYWYRQDPGQGLRLIYYSQIVNDFQKGDIAEGYSVSREKKESFPLTVTSAQKNPTAFYLCASSIEGSEWTEAFFGQGTRLTVV.

In this sample, this clonotype turned up a few times. V is TRBV7-9 and J is TRBJ1-4; tentative D call: TRBD1 (5 bases). This CDR3 spans 14 amino acids. The V end was cut by 1 base, the J end by 8 bases, with 11 bases between. Germline V gene lookup returns CDR1 SEHNR and CDR2 FQNEAQ (reference sequence). The CDR3 bases are TGTGCCAGCAGCTTAGACAGGATTGGCGAAAAACTGTTTTTT. It is translated as CASSLDRIGEKLFF.

In its sample, this clonotype ranks as medium-sized. The gene calls are TRBV7-8 and TRBJ2-7; D ambiguous. The CDR3 spans 14 residues. The germline V gene has CDR1 SGHVS and CDR2 FQNEAQ. The V end lost 3 bases, the J end lost 0 bases, and 9 bases lay between the germline ends. The DNA of the CDR3 is TGTGCCAGCAGCTTCACGTCTCCCTCCTACGAGCAGTACTTC. Translation gives CASSFTSPSYEQYF.

This clonotype was counted many times. The chain recombines TRBV10-1 with TRBJ1-6; D may be TRBD1 (5 bases). Germline V gives CDR1 WNHNN, CDR2 SYGVQD (reference sequence). There are 16 residues in the CDR3. The V end lost 4 bases, the J end lost 4 bases, and 14 bases lay between the germline ends. This CDR3 reads CASSVGGRGYNSPLHF. The DNA of the CDR3 is TGCGCCAGCAGTGTGGGGGGAAGGGGTTATAATTCACCCCTCCACTTT.

This chain links TRBV5-1 with TRBJ1-1, with 7 bases that match TRBD1. The germline V gene encodes CDR1 SGHRS and CDR2 YFSETQ. CDR3 size: 13 residues. With 0 bases clipped from V and 7 bases from J, the junction kept 3 bases outside the gene matches. In DNA, the CDR3 is TGCGCCAGCAGCTTGGACCGGGACAGTGAAGCTTTCTTT. Amino acids: CASSLDRDSEAFF.

In its sample, this clonotype is medium-sized. The V gene is TRBV2, the J gene TRBJ1-6, with 9 bases that match TRBD1. The germline CDR1 and CDR2 sequences are SNHLY and FYNNEI. Trimming at V came to 2 bases and at J to 9 bases, leaving 5 bases not matched to a gene. The CDR3 covers 15 residues. The CDR3 sequence is CASSENRGQGSPLHF. CDR3 bases: TGTGCCAGCAGTGAAAACAGGGGGCAGGGTTCACCCCTCCACTTT.

There are many counts of this clonotype. The rearrangement uses TRBV28 and TRBJ1-5; TRBD1 matches 7 bases. V gave up 6 bases and J gave up 7 bases; unmatched junction bases: 9. The CDR3 contains 14 residues. Germline CDR1 is MDHEN and CDR2 is SYDVKM. The CDR3 here is CASSGIQGVQPQHF. The CDR3 DNA reads TGTGCCAGCAGCGGAATCCAGGGGGTCCAGCCCCAGCATTTT.

This clonotype occurred many times. The rearrangement links TRBV6-5 to TRBJ1-4; possibly TRBD1 for D (5 bases). Germline CDR1 reads MNHEY; CDR2 reads SVGAGI. The CDR3 loop spans 14 amino acids. The ends were cut back, 5 bases at V and 3 bases at J, with 10 bases in the middle. CDR3 amino acids: CASSRQLPNEKLFF. The CDR3 nucleotides read TGTGCCAGCAGTAGACAGTTGCCTAATGAAAAACTGTTTTTT.

This clonotype was recorded at least ten times. V gene TRBV20-1 combines with J gene TRBJ2-4; D is unresolved. From germline, CDR1 is DFQATT and CDR2 SNEGSKA (reference sequence). Trimming removed 3 bases at V and 0 bases at J, with 6 bases between. The CDR3 contains 13 residues. Written as DNA, the CDR3 is TGCAGTGCTAGTGGGCTAGCCAAAAACATTCAGTACTTC. Translating it yields CSASGLAKNIQYF.

This clonotype appeared many times. The V and J genes are TRBV9 and TRBJ2-7, with a tentative D call TRBD1 (5 bases). The CDR3 has 13 amino acids. Germline-derived CDR1 and CDR2 are SGDLS and YYNGEE. With 0 bases removed from V and 6 bases from J, the gap between germline ends came to 10 bases. In DNA form, the CDR3 reads TGTGCCAGCAGCGTAGAGCAGGGCTCCGAGCAGTACTTC. Translation gives CASSVEQGSEQYF.

There are a few counts of this clonotype. This chain uses TRBV29-1 with TRBJ1-2; D is perhaps TRBD1 (5 bases). The germline gives CDR1 SQVTM, CDR2 ANQGSEA. This CDR3 comprises 12 residues. V dropped 7 bases and J dropped 7 bases, with 16 bases sitting between them. In nucleotides, the CDR3 is TGCAGCGGGGGACCAAGTAGCACTGGCTACACCTTC. Its protein product is CSGGPSSTGYTF.

This rearrangement joins TRBV29-1 to TRBJ1-2; TRBD1 matches at 10 bases. V lost 8 bases and J lost 8; bases outside the gene matches: 11. Germline values: CDR1 SQVTM, CDR2 ANQGSEA. This CDR3 comprises 13 residues. Here the CDR3 reads CSTRDRGSVGYTF. The CDR3 DNA follows: TGCAGCACACGGGACAGGGGCTCCGTCGGCTACACCTTC.

In this sample, this clonotype turned up many times. The chain joins TRBV10-3 to TRBJ2-7, with 8 bases that match TRBD2. With 6 bases clipped from V and 3 bases from J, the junction kept 7 bases outside the gene matches. Germline V lookup: CDR1 ENHRY, CDR2 SYGVKD. CDR3 length: 14 residues. The CDR3 DNA follows: TGTGCCATCAGATCTCTGGGACTAGACTACGAGCAGTACTTC. Amino acids: CAIRSLGLDYEQYF.

This clonotype was observed many times. The chain recombines TRBV24-1 with TRBJ1-6; D remains ambiguous. This CDR3 comprises 13 residues. The ends were cut back, 5 bases at V and 6 bases at J, with 7 bases in the middle. Germline CDR1 reads KGHDR; CDR2 reads SFDVKD. The CDR3 bases are TGTGCCACCAGTGCCAGGCTTAATTCACCCCTCCACTTT. Its protein product is CATSARLNSPLHF.

Judged by abundance, this clonotype is medium-sized. V usage is TRBV7-2 and J usage is TRBJ2-1, with a possible D match to TRBD2 (6 bases). Trimming removed 0 bases from V and 3 bases from J, with 6 bases in between. Germline loops: CDR1 SGHTA, CDR2 FQGNSA. CDR3 length: 14 residues. The CDR3 here is CASSLAGGYNEQFF. CDR3 nucleotide sequence: TGTGCCAGCAGCTTAGCGGGGGGCTACAATGAGCAGTTCTTC.

Many counts were recorded for this clonotype. The chain uses TRBV5-6 and TRBJ1-2; D is unclear. Germline assignment: CDR1 SGHDT and CDR2 YYEEEE. The CDR3 consists of 14 residues. Trimming stripped 0 bases from V and 4 bases from J, with 10 bases between. The CDR3, as DNA: TGTGCCAGCAGCTTGGCCGGAGTGAGCTATGGCTACACCTTC. It specifies CASSLAGVSYGYTF.

This clonotype was observed many times. V is TRBV20-1 and J is TRBJ2-5; D is undetermined. Germline-derived CDR1 and CDR2 are DFQATT and SNEGSKA (reference sequence). Between the trimmed V and J ends, which lost 6 bases and 2 bases, there was a span of 7 bases. This CDR3 is 11 amino acids long. DNA of the CDR3: TGCAGTGCGTTTTATCAAGAGACCCAGTACTTC. Encoded protein: CSAFYQETQYF.

In its sample, this clonotype was seen many times. The chain is built from TRBV30 and TRBJ1-3; D is unclear. CDR3 length: 16 amino acids. Trimming took 4 bases from V and 3 from J, leaving 19 bases between them. Per germline, CDR1 GTSNPN and CDR2 SVGIG (reference sequence). The CDR3 here is CAWTRPRAARGNTIYF. Written as DNA, the CDR3 is TGTGCCTGGACCCGGCCCCGGGCCGCTCGTGGAAACACCATATATTTT.

This clonotype was picked up a small number of times. This sequence joins TRBV6-5 and TRBJ2-7; 8 bases match TRBD2. V dropped 5 bases and J dropped 6; count of bases not matched to a gene: 6. The germline V gene has CDR1 MNHEY and CDR2 SVGAGI. This CDR3 spans 13 amino acids. CDR3 nucleotide sequence: TGTGCCAGCAGTCTCGGGGCGGGGGGCGAGCAGTACTTC. This sequence encodes CASSLGAGGEQYF.

At least ten counts were recorded for this clonotype. This chain connects TRBV7-9 to TRBJ1-1; D is undetermined. The CDR3 is 13 residues long. The germline V gene encodes CDR1 SEHNR and CDR2 FQNEAQ (reference sequence). V gave up 5 bases and J gave up 4 bases, with 11 bases separating them. The CDR3 here is CASSQTQITEAFF. DNA of the CDR3: TGTGCCAGCAGCCAGACCCAGATCACTGAAGCTTTCTTT.

This clonotype was seen many times. The rearrangement uses TRBV20-1 and TRBJ1-5, with TRBD1 matching over 7 bases. The germline CDR1 and CDR2 sequences are DFQATT and SNEGSKA (reference sequence). J gave up 5 bases and V 6 bases, and 13 bases lay outside the gene matches. The CDR3 spans 15 residues. CDR3 bases: TGCAGTGCCCTAAGGACAGGTGGAGAGCATCAGCCCCAGCATTTT. It translates to CSALRTGGEHQPQHF.

In its sample, this clonotype was seen many times. The chain recombines TRBV7-2 with TRBJ1-2; D not resolved. In germline, CDR1 is SGHTA, CDR2 FQGNSA. This CDR3 is 16 amino acids long. V was pared by 1 base and J by 0 bases, with 12 bases between. In DNA form, the CDR3 reads TGTGCCAGCAGCTTAGAAACGGCCAGGACTAACTATGGCTACACCTTC. It encodes CASSLETARTNYGYTF.

There are many counts of this clonotype. The chain carries TRBV7-9 and TRBJ2-1, with 12 nucleotides matching TRBD2. There are 18 residues in the CDR3. Germline-derived CDR1 and CDR2 are SEHNR and FQNEAQ (reference sequence). The ends lost 2 bases at V and 4 bases at J; junction bases unmatched: 9. The CDR3 protein is CASSLLALTSGGYNEQFF. In DNA, the CDR3 is TGTGCCAGCAGCTTATTGGCTTTGACTAGCGGGGGTTACAATGAGCAGTTCTTC.